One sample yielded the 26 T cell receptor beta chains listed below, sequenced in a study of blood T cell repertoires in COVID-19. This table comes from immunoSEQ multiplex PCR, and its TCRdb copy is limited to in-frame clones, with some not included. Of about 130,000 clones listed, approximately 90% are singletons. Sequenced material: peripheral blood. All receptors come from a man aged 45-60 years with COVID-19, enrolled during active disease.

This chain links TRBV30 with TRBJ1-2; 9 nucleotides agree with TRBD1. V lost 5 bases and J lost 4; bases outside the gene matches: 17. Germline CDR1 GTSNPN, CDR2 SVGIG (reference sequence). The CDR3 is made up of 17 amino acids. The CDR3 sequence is CAWFSGQGRERGYGYTF. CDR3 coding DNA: TGTGCCTGGTTCTCGGGACAGGGCCGGGAGAGGGGCTATGGCTACACCTTC.

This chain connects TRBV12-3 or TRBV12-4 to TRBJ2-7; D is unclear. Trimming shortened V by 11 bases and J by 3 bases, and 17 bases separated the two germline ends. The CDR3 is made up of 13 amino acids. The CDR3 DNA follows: TGTGCCGATCCCCCAATTCCCTACTACGAGCAGTACTTC. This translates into CADPPIPYYEQYF.

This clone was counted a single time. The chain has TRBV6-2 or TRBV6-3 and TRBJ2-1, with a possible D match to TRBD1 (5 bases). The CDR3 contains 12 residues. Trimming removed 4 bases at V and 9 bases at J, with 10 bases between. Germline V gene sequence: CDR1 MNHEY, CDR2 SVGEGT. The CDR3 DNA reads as TGTGCCAGCAGTTTTCAGGGTCGTGAGCAGTTCTTC. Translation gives CASSFQGREQFF.

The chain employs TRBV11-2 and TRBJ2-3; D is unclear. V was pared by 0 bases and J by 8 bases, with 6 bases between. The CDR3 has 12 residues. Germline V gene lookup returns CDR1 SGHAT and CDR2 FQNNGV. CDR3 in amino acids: CASSLDLSTQYF. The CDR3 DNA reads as TGTGCCAGCAGCTTAGATCTAAGTACGCAGTATTTT.

The CDR3, as DNA: TGTGCCAGCAGCCGGGCAGGGCGCGAGCAGTACTTC. Protein sequence: CASSRAGREQYF. The V and J genes are TRBV12-3 or TRBV12-4 and TRBJ2-7; TRBD1 might be the D (5 bases). The V end lost 6 bases, the J end lost 6 bases, and 12 bases lay between the germline ends. There are 12 residues in the CDR3.

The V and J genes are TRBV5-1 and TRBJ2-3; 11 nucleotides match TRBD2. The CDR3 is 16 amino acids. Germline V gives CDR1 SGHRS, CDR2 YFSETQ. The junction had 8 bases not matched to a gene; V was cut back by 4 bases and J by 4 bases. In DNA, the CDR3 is TGCGCCAGCAGCCCAGGGGATAGCGGGAGGGCAGATACGCAGTATTTT. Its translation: CASSPGDSGRADTQYF. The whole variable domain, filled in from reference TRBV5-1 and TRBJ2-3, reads KAGVTQTPRYLIKTRGQQVTLSCSPISGHRSVSWYQQTPGQGLQFLFEYFSETQRNKGNFPGRFSGRQFSNSRSEMNVSTLELGDSALYLCASSPGDSGRADTQYFGPGTRLTVL.

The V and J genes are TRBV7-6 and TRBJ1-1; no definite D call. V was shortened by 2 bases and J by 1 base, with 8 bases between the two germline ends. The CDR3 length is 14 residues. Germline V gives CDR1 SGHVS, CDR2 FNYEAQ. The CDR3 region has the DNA TGTGCCAGCAGCTTATTTTCCGGGAACACTGAAGCTTTCTTT. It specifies CASSLFSGNTEAFF.

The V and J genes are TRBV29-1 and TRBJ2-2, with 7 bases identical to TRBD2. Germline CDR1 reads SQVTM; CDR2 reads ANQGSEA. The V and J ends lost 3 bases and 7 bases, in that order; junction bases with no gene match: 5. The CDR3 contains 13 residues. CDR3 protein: CSVERENVGELFF. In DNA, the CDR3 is TGCAGCGTTGAGCGGGAGAACGTCGGGGAGCTGTTTTTT.

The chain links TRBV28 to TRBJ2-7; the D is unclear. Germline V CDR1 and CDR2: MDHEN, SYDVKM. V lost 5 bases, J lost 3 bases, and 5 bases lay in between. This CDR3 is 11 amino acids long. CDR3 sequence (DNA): TGTGCCAGCAGTACCTACTACGAGCAGTACTTC. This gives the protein CASSTYYEQYF. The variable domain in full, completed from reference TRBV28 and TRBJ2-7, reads DVKVTQSSRYLVKRTGEKVFLECVQDMDHENMFWYRQDPGLGLRLIYFSYDVKMKEKGDIPEGYSVSREKKERFSLILESASTNQTSMYLCASSTYYEQYFGPGTRLTVT.

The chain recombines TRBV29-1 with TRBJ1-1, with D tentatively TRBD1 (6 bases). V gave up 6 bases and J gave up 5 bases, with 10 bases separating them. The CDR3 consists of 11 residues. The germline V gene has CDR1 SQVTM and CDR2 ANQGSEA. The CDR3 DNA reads TGCAGCGTACAGGGTCGGACTGAAGCTTTCTTT. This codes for CSVQGRTEAFF.

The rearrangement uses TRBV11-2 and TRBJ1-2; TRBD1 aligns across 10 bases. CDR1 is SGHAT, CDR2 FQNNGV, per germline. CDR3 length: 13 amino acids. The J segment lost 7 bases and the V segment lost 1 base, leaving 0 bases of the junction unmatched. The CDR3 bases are TGTGCCAGCAGCTTAGGACAGGGGGCTGGCTACACCTTC. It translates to CASSLGQGAGYTF.

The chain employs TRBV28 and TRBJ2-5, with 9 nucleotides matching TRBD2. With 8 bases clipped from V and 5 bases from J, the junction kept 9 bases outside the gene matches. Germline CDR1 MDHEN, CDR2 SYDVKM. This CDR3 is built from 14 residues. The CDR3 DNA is TGTGCCAGCCACCGAGCGGGAGGAAGGGAGACCCAGTACTTC. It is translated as CASHRAGGRETQYF.

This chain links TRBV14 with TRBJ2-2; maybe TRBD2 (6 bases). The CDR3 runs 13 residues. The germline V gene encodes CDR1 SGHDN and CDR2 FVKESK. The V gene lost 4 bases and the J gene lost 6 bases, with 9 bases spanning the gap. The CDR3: CASSPRLAGELFF. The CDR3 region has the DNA TGTGCCAGCAGCCCTAGACTAGCCGGGGAGCTGTTTTTT.

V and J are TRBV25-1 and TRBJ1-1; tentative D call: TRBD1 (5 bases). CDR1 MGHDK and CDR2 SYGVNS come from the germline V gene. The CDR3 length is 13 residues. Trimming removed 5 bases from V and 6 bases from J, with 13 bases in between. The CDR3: CASSRRGYAEAFF. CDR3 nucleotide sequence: TGTGCCAGCAGTAGACGGGGGTACGCTGAAGCTTTCTTT.

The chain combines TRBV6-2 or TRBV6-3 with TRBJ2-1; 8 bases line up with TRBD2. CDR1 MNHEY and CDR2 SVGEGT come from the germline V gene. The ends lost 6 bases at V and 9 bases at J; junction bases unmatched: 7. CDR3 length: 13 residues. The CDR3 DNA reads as TGTGCCAGCAGCTCGGGACTAGAGGGTGAGCAGTTCTTC. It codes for CASSSGLEGEQFF.

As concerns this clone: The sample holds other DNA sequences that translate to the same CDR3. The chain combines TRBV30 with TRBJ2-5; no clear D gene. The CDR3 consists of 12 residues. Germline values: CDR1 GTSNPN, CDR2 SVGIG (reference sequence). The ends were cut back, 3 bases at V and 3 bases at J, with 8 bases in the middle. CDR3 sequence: CAWSPGEETQYF. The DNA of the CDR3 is TGTGCCTGGAGCCCGGGTGAAGAGACCCAGTACTTC.

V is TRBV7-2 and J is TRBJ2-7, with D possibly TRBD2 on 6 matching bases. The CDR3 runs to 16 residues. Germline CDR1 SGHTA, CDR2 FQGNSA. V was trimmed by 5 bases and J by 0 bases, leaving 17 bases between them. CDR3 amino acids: CASSLIGTPSSYEQYF. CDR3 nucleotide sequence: TGTGCCAGCAGCCTTATTGGGACTCCTAGCTCCTACGAGCAGTACTTC.

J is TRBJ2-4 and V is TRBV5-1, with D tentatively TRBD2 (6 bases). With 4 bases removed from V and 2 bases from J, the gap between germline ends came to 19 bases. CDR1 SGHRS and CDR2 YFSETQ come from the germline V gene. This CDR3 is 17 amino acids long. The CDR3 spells CASSRGDRVGSKNIQYF. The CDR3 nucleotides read TGCGCCAGCAGCCGCGGGGATAGGGTGGGATCCAAAAACATTCAGTACTTC.

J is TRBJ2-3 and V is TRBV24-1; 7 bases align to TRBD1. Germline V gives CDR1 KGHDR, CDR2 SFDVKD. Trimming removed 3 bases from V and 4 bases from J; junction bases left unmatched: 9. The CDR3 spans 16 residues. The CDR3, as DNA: TGTGCCACCAGTGATGAGGCAGGGGGTATCCCAGATACGCAGTATTTT. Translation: CATSDEAGGIPDTQYF.

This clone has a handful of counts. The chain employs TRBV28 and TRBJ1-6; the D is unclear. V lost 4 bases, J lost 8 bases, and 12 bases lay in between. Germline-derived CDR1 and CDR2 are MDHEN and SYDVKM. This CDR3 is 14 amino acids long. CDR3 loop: CASSSLTSDSPLHF. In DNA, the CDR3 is TGTGCCAGCAGTTCTCTTACCAGTGATTCACCCCTCCACTTT.

CDR3: CASSFSGFPDEQYV. The CDR3 DNA reads as TGTGCCAGCAGCTTTAGCGGATTCCCCGACGAGCAGTACGTC. The V call is TRBV13, the J call TRBJ2-7; the D gene is possibly TRBD2 (6 bases). Germline CDR1 is PRHDT and CDR2 is FYEKMQ (reference sequence). This CDR3 has 14 amino acids. Trimming stripped 3 bases from V and 5 bases from J, with 14 bases between.

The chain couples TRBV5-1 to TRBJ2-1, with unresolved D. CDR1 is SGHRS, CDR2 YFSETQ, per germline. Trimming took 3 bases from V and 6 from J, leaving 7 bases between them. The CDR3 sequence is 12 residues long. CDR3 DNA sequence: TGCGCCAGCAGCTACACCATCAATGAGCAGTTCTTC. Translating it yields CASSYTINEQFF.

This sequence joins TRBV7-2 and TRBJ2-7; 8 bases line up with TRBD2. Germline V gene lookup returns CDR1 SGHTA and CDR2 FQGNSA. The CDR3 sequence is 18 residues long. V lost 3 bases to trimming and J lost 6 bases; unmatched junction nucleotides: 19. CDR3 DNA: TGTGCCAGCAGCTTGGGGGGTCTAGCGGGCCTTGGGCAGGGCGAGCAGTACTTC. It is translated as CASSLGGLAGLGQGEQYF.

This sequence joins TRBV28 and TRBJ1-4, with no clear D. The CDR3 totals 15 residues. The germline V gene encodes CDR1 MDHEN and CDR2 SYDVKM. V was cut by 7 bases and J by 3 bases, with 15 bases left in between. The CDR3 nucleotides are TGTGCCAGCAATAGTGGGGAGGGTTCTAATGAAAAACTGTTTTTT. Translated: CASNSGEGSNEKLFF.

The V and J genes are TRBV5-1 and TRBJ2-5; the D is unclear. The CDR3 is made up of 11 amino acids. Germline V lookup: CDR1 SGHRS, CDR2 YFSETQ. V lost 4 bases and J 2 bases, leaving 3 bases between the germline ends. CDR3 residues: CASSVQETQYF. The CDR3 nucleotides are TGCGCCAGCAGCGTACAAGAGACCCAGTACTTC.

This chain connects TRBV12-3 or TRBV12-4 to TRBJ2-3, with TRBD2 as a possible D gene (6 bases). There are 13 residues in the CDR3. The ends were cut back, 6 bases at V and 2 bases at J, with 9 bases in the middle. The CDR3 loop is CASRSGYTDTQYF. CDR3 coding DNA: TGTGCCAGCAGGAGCGGGTACACAGATACGCAGTATTTT.